This T cell receptor beta chain was recorded in a study of CD8 T cells in ankylosing spondylitis. Study results and caveats: One TCR beta motif, made up of under ten highly homologous variants, appeared characteristic of ankylosing spondylitis blood.

Trimming removed 4 bases from V and 5 bases from J, with 9 bases in between. Germline CDR1 and CDR2: LGHDT and YNNKEL (reference sequence). The CDR3 is 13 amino acids. Quantitative 5'-RACE with molecular barcodes was used to make the TCR beta libraries. MiXCR, applied by TCRdb to the 5' RACE reads, yields one record per CDR3 protein. The repertoire holds about 220,000 distinct CDR3 sequences, with approximately 20% as singletons. This clonotype has ten or more counts. Its antigen is not known. The sample comprised blood, either unsorted or a sorted T cell fraction (not recorded which). This receptor was taken from a male donor with ankylosing spondylitis. V gene TRBV3-1 combines with J gene TRBJ2-1; D unresolved. CDR3 sequence reads: CASSLAPNNEQFF. CDR3 bases: TGTGCCAGCAGCCTAGCTCCTAACAATGAGCAGTTCTTC.